Each of the 30 T cell receptor beta chains below was sequenced from the same sample in a study of molecular identifiers for immune sequencing clone quantification. TCRdb reanalysed the PCR reads using MiXCR and keeps one entry per CDR3 protein. Of about 320,000 distinct CDR3 sequences detected, about a fifth appear once; the ten largest clones hold approximately 0.84%. Sequenced material: naive CD8+ T cells from blood, with Jurkat cell RNA spiked in. Described subset: FACS-sorted CD8+CD4-CCR7+CD45RA+ naive T cells. Source of these receptors: a human donor in good health. Some libraries in this study had Jurkat cell RNA spiked in.

This chain uses TRBV27 with TRBJ2-7; D possibly corresponds to TRBD2 (6 bases). With 5 bases removed from V and 0 bases from J, the gap between germline ends came to 14 bases. In germline, CDR1 is MNHEY, CDR2 SMNVEV (reference sequence). There are 15 residues in the CDR3. The CDR3 DNA reads TGTGCCAGCAGTCCTTCAGGAGGGAACTCCTACGAGCAGTACTTC. This gives the protein CASSPSGGNSYEQYF.

Turning to this clonotype: An end of the junction differs from the germline gene, which may be a read error. The genes are TRBV7-2 and TRBJ2-2; weak D call: TRBD2 (5 bases). This CDR3 spans 16 amino acids. The germline V gene encodes CDR1 SGHTA and CDR2 FQGNSA. This CDR3 is CASSLVPVVGAGELLF. CDR3 DNA sequence: TGTGCCAGCAGCTTAGTGCCAGTTGTGGGAGCCGGGGAGCTGCTTTTT.

This chain uses TRBV7-9 with TRBJ2-3; D remains unclear. Trimming cost V 4 bases and J 7 bases, with 12 bases left between them. CDR1 is SEHNR and CDR2 is FQNEAQ in the germline V gene (reference sequence). The CDR3 consists of 13 residues. The CDR3 spells CASSSATWNTQYF. The CDR3 nucleotides read TGTGCCAGCAGCTCCGCTACCTGGAATACGCAGTATTTT. Full variable domain (remainder filled in from reference TRBV7-9 and TRBJ2-3): DTGVSQNPRHKITKRGQNVTFRCDPISEHNRLYWYRQTLGQGPEFLTYFQNEAQLEKSRLLSDRFSAERPKGSFSTLEIQRTEQGDSAMYLCASSSATWNTQYFGPGTRLTVL.

In regard to this clonotype: A read error is possible here, since a much larger clone lies one base away. J is TRBJ2-7 and V is TRBV28; 7 bases are a match to TRBD1. Germline V lookup: CDR1 MDHEN, CDR2 SYDVKM. There are 14 residues in the CDR3. This CDR3 reads CAGSLFGQAYEQYF. The CDR3 bases are TGTGCCGGCAGTTTATTCGGACAGGCCTACGAGCAGTACTTC. The full variable domain, its missing parts supplied by reference TRBV28 and TRBJ2-7, is DVKVTQSSRYLVKRTGEKVFLECVQDMDHENMFWYRQDPGLGLRLIYFSYDVKMKEKGDIPEGYSVSREKKERFSLILESASTNQTSMYLCAGSLFGQAYEQYFGPGTRLTVT.

This clonotype was counted ten times or more. The chain couples TRBV18 to TRBJ2-1; 7 bases align to TRBD1. Trimming took 0 bases from V and 4 from J; bases not matched to a gene: 6. The CDR3 length is 16 residues. Germline V CDR1 and CDR2: KGHSH, LQKENI. CDR3 in DNA: TGTGCCAGCTCACCACCTACAGGGGTTGGATACAATGAGCAGTTCTTC. This translates into CASSPPTGVGYNEQFF.

Ten or more counts support this clonotype. This chain connects TRBV7-2 to TRBJ2-3; no clear D. The CDR3 consists of 13 residues. V lost 3 bases and J 2 bases, leaving 6 bases between the germline ends. Germline V CDR1 and CDR2: SGHTA, FQGNSA. DNA of the CDR3: TGTGCCAGCAGCTTTAGTTACACAGATACGCAGTATTTT. Encoded protein: CASSFSYTDTQYF.

V and J are TRBV29-1 and TRBJ2-5; 7 bases match TRBD1. Germline values: CDR1 SQVTM, CDR2 ANQGSEA. This CDR3 has 13 residues. Germline trimming cut 7 bases from V and 5 bases from J; bases unmatched to any gene: 10. The CDR3 protein is CSADFRQGETQYF. The CDR3 DNA follows: TGCAGCGCTGATTTTCGACAGGGCGAGACCCAGTACTTC.

A remark on this clonotype: This could be a read error, since a much larger clone is one nucleotide away. The chain recombines TRBV30 with TRBJ1-1; D is unresolved. The germline CDR1 and CDR2 sequences are GTSNPN and SVGIG (reference sequence). This CDR3 is built from 13 residues. The CDR3 protein is CAWSVVPNTGAFF. In nucleotides, the CDR3 is TGTGCCTGGAGTGTCGTGCCGAACACTGGAGCTTTCTTT.

This clonotype was counted ten times or more. This chain connects TRBV4-2 to TRBJ1-3; D gene ambiguous. The V end lost 0 bases, the J end lost 3 bases, and 3 bases lay between the germline ends. Per germline, CDR1 LGHNA and CDR2 YNFKEQ. This CDR3 has 13 amino acids. DNA for the CDR3: TGTGCCAGCAGCCAAGACTTTGGAAACACCATATATTTT. Amino acids: CASSQDFGNTIYF.

This clonotype has a count of ten or more. The rearrangement joins TRBV6-1 to TRBJ2-1; D is ambiguous. The CDR3 runs to 14 residues. Germline V CDR1 and CDR2: MNHNS, SASEGT. V gave up 5 bases and J gave up 9 bases, with 17 bases separating them. The chain's CDR3 is CASSPPGTPSEQFF. DNA for the CDR3: TGTGCCAGCAGTCCCCCAGGCACACCGAGTGAGCAGTTCTTC.

This clonotype was observed at least ten times. This chain connects TRBV7-3 to TRBJ2-3; weak D call: TRBD1 (6 bases). The CDR3 is 16 residues long. The V end was cut by 5 bases, the J end by 4 bases, with 19 bases between. Germline loops: CDR1 SGHTA, CDR2 FQGTGA. The CDR3 spells CASSPLTGVSPDTQYF. In DNA form, the CDR3 reads TGTGCCAGCAGCCCATTGACAGGAGTGTCCCCAGATACGCAGTATTTT.

The chain couples TRBV10-1 to TRBJ2-3, with 9 bases fitting TRBD2. After removal of 4 bases from V and 0 bases from J, the junction contained 8 bases not matched to a gene. The CDR3 sequence is 17 residues long. CDR1 is WNHNN, CDR2 SYGVQD, per germline (reference sequence). The CDR3 DNA sequence: TGCGCCAGCAGTGGTGACTTGGCGGGGGGGAGCACAGATACGCAGTATTTT. Protein product: CASSGDLAGGSTDTQYF.

This clonotype has ten or more counts. This sequence joins TRBV7-9 and TRBJ2-7, with 9 bases lining up with TRBD1. The germline V gene has CDR1 SEHNR and CDR2 FQNEAQ (reference sequence). V shed 5 bases and J 3 bases; nucleotides not matched to a gene: 8. This CDR3 is built from 15 residues. The DNA of the CDR3 is TGTGCCAGCAGCCAACCGGGACAGGGAATCTACGAGCAGTACTTC. Residues: CASSQPGQGIYEQYF.

About this clonotype: A single base separates this from a much larger clone, so it may be a read error. The genes are TRBV30 and TRBJ2-7, with D perhaps TRBD2 (6 bases). Germline assignment: CDR1 GTSNPN and CDR2 SVGIG (reference sequence). This CDR3 spans 12 amino acids. The CDR3 spells CARSAGSREQYF. Here the CDR3 DNA reads TGTGCCCGGAGCGCGGGATCCCGGGAGCAGTACTTC.

Note on this clonotype: One base away lies a much larger clone, so this may be a sequencing read error. The chain has TRBV6-4 and TRBJ2-1; the match to TRBD2 covers 7 bases. Germline assignment: CDR1 MRHNA and CDR2 SNTAGT. The CDR3 runs 15 residues. After removal of 11 bases from V and 4 bases from J, the junction contained 14 bases not matched to a gene. This CDR3 is CAVNYTSEDYNEQFF. CDR3 coding DNA: TGTGCCGTCAACTATACTAGCGAAGATTACAATGAGCAGTTCTTC.

This clonotype has just one count. A much larger clone differs by one base, so this may be a read error. The V and J genes are TRBV20-1 and TRBJ2-3; 9 nucleotides match TRBD2. V trimming: 0 bases; J trimming: 2 bases; junction bases outside the gene matches: 9. Germline assignment: CDR1 DFQATT and CDR2 SNEGSKA (reference sequence). The CDR3 contains 17 residues. CDR3 nucleotides: TGCAGTGCTAGAGATCCTCTCCTAGCGGGATCCACAGATACGCAGTATTTT. Translation: CSARDPLLAGSTDTQYF.

Many counts were recorded for this clonotype. The rearrangement joins TRBV7-9 to TRBJ2-1, with D possibly TRBD2 on 6 matching bases. The ends were cut back, 4 bases at V and 8 bases at J, with 18 bases in the middle. Germline CDR1 reads SEHNR; CDR2 reads FQNEAQ (reference sequence). The CDR3 covers 15 residues. In DNA form, the CDR3 reads TGTGCCAGCAGCTCCGGGACTCCTATCGTCCATGAGCAGTTCTTC. Encoded protein: CASSSGTPIVHEQFF.

This clonotype was detected many times. The chain joins TRBV5-6 to TRBJ2-5; 7 positions match TRBD1. This CDR3 has 15 residues. In germline, CDR1 is SGHDT, CDR2 YYEEEE. The V segment lost 1 base and the J segment 2 bases; nucleotides outside the gene matches: 5. The CDR3 sequence is CASSLFGTAQETQYF. The CDR3 nucleotides read TGTGCCAGCAGCTTGTTCGGGACAGCGCAAGAGACCCAGTACTTC.

In this sample, this clonotype turned up many times. This chain connects TRBV15 to TRBJ1-5; D unclear. Trimming shortened V by 8 bases and J by 1 base, and 9 bases separated the two germline ends. The CDR3 contains 13 residues. Germline V CDR1 and CDR2: LNHNV, YYDKDF (reference sequence). The CDR3, as DNA: TGTGCCACCCAGGAGCGAAGCAATCAGCCCCAGCATTTT. Translation gives CATQERSNQPQHF.

CDR3 sequence: CASRRDDTAQYF. The CDR3, as DNA: TGTGCCAGCAGGAGGGACGATACAGCGCAGTATTTT. The chain recombines TRBV7-9 with TRBJ2-3; D tentatively reads TRBD1 or TRBD2 (5 bases each). The CDR3 sequence is 12 residues long. Per germline, CDR1 SEHNR and CDR2 FQNEAQ (reference sequence). V was cut by 6 bases and J by 10 bases, with 14 bases left in between.

The rearrangement links TRBV6-2 or TRBV6-3 to TRBJ2-1, with a weak D call TRBD2 (6 bases). V was cut by 7 bases and J by 9 bases, with 19 bases left in between. From germline, CDR1 is MNHEY and CDR2 SVGEGT. The CDR3 length is 14 residues. Here the CDR3 reads CASNDWDEGLEQFF. CDR3 in DNA: TGTGCCAGCAACGATTGGGACGAGGGACTTGAGCAGTTCTTC.

The chain employs TRBV27 and TRBJ1-3, with D possibly TRBD1 on 6 matching bases. CDR1 and CDR2 (germline): MNHEY, SMNVEV (reference sequence). Between the trimmed V and J ends, which lost 5 bases and 0 bases, there was a span of 14 bases. CDR3 length equals 16 residues. The CDR3 spells CASSPGTFPSGNTIYF. The CDR3, as DNA: TGTGCCAGCAGTCCAGGGACATTCCCCTCTGGAAACACCATATATTTT.

CDR3 DNA: TGTGCCAGCAGTGGCTTGGAATCTGGGGCCAACGTCCTGACTTTC. It yields the protein CASSGLESGANVLTF. The chain is built from TRBV2 and TRBJ2-6; no clear D gene. The CDR3 runs 15 residues. Trimming removed 4 bases at V and 1 base at J, with 8 bases between. In germline, CDR1 is SNHLY, CDR2 FYNNEI.

This clonotype was seen many times. The chain employs TRBV27 and TRBJ2-3, with 10 bases lining up with TRBD2. Germline CDR1 and CDR2: MNHEY and SMNVEV (reference sequence). The CDR3 loop spans 18 amino acids. The J segment lost 1 base and the V segment lost 6 bases, leaving 13 bases of the junction unmatched. CDR3 nucleotide sequence: TGTGCCAGCAGGCTGGAGCGGGGGGGCCGAGTTGGCACAGATACGCAGTATTTT. Amino acids: CASRLERGGRVGTDTQYF.

This clonotype was detected many times. The rearrangement uses TRBV28 and TRBJ1-6; D gene unclear. Germline lookup yields CDR1 MDHEN and CDR2 SYDVKM. The CDR3 is 15 residues long. The V gene lost 3 bases and the J gene lost 3 bases, with 9 bases spanning the gap. CDR3 region: CASSLAAFYNSPLHF. CDR3 DNA sequence: TGTGCCAGCAGTTTGGCAGCATTCTATAATTCACCCCTCCACTTT.

This clonotype was detected only once. One base away lies a much larger clone, so this may be a sequencing read error. The chain uses TRBV29-1 and TRBJ2-7; the D gene is possibly TRBD2 (6 bases). The germline V gene has CDR1 SQVTM and CDR2 ANQGSEA. The CDR3 runs 11 residues. Trimming left V 8 bases short and J 6 bases short, with 14 bases between. The CDR3 nucleotides read TGCAGCTCTGCATGGGGGGTCGAGCAGTACTTC. This sequence encodes CSSAWGVEQYF.

This clonotype was observed many times. The chain joins TRBV6-2 or TRBV6-3 to TRBJ1-4; D gene unclear. Germline loops: CDR1 MNHEY, CDR2 SVGEGT. V was clipped by 8 bases and J by 8 bases, with 9 bases between them. This CDR3 contains 11 residues. CDR3 amino acids: CASSKYEKLFF. CDR3 DNA sequence: TGTGCCAGCTCTAAGTACGAAAAACTGTTTTTT.

This clonotype has at least ten counts. The V and J genes are TRBV2 and TRBJ1-5; perhaps TRBD1 as D (6 bases). Germline V gene sequence: CDR1 SNHLY, CDR2 FYNNEI. The CDR3 extends over 17 amino acids. V lost 1 base to trimming and J lost 2 bases, with 15 bases between them. CDR3 region: CASSEEDRGPGNQPQHF. In DNA, the CDR3 is TGTGCCAGCAGTGAAGAGGATCGGGGGCCCGGCAATCAGCCCCAGCATTTT.

The sample holds a few counts of this clonotype. The genes are TRBV20-1 and TRBJ1-2; unclear D gene. Trimming removed 0 bases at V and 0 bases at J, with 11 bases between. The CDR3 loop spans 15 amino acids. Germline-derived CDR1 and CDR2 are DFQATT and SNEGSKA (reference sequence). CDR3 sequence: CSARDGRNPNYGYTF. CDR3 sequence (DNA): TGCAGTGCTAGAGATGGAAGGAACCCTAACTATGGCTACACCTTC.

This clonotype was detected ten times or more. CDR3 DNA sequence: TGTGCCAGCAGCCAGGCGGGACAGAGCTCCTACAATGAGCAGTTCTTC. Amino acid sequence: CASSQAGQSSYNEQFF. The rearrangement joins TRBV13 to TRBJ2-1; maybe TRBD1 (7 bases). Per germline, CDR1 PRHDT and CDR2 FYEKMQ (reference sequence). The CDR3 is made up of 16 amino acids. The V gene lost 5 bases and the J gene lost 0 bases, with 14 bases spanning the gap.